This is a list of T cell receptor beta chains from one sample in a study of blood T cell repertoires in COVID-19. Assay used: immunoSEQ multiplex PCR; TCRdb lists only in-frame clones, some missing. Of some 220,000 clones listed, 70% to 90% were seen once; the top ten hold over 9.5%. The specimen was peripheral blood. Receptors were obtained from a woman aged 18 to 35 who had recovered from COVID-19. Both conserved end residues are part of each CDR3. The D gene is left open where the match is weak. Only some rows state a clone size, as once, few, many or a class for expanded clones.

clone size | J gene | V gene | D gene | CDR3 DNA | CDR3 protein
- | TRBJ1-5 | TRBV6-5 | TRBD1 | TGTGCCAGCAGTCTACAGGGGAGTCAGCCCCAGCATTTT | CASSLQGSQPQHF
- | TRBJ2-7 | TRBV6-5 | TRBD2 | TGTGCCAGCAGTTACTCGAATCGGGTAGCGGGGTACGAGCAGTACTTC | CASSYSNRVAGYEQYF
medium-sized | TRBJ2-2 | TRBV4-2 | TRBD2 | TGTGCCAGCAGCCAAGATCCTAGCGGGAGCGTCGGGGAGCTGTTTTTT | CASSQDPSGSVGELFF
- | TRBJ2-1 | TRBV6-2/TRBV6-3 | TRBD2 | TGTGCCAGCAGTTATAGGGCTAGCGGGAGCGATGAGCAGTTCTTC | CASSYRASGSDEQFF
- | TRBJ1-2 | TRBV19 | TRBD1 | TGTGCCAGTAGTCTTTCCGACAGGGGCAACTATGGCTACACCTTC | CASSLSDRGNYGYTF
- | TRBJ2-1 | TRBV3-1/TRBV3-2 | - | TGTGCCAGCAGCCAAGATCTGGGGCAGGGGAGAGACAATGAGCAGTTCTTC | CASSQDLGQGRDNEQFF
- | TRBJ2-2 | TRBV27 | - | TGTGCCAGCAGTTTTCTTGCGGAAATGAACACCGGGGAGCTGTTTTTT | CASSFLAEMNTGELFF
- | TRBJ2-4 | TRBV30 | - | TGTGCCTGGGGTGATGGGACTTCTGGTCAAAACATTCAGTACTTC | CAWGDGTSGQNIQYF
few | TRBJ1-2 | TRBV4-3 | TRBD1 | TGCGCCAGCAGCCGAGGACCTTCAGGGGGCTACTATGGCTACACCTTC | CASSRGPSGGYYGYTF
- | TRBJ1-4 | TRBV6-5 | - | TGTGCCAGCCGGGGTAACGAACAGGGTAATGAAAAACTGTTTTTT | CASRGNEQGNEKLFF
- | TRBJ1-3 | TRBV27 | - | TGTGCCAGCAGCCCCTCACCGAGCATTGGAAACACCATATATTTT | CASSPSPSIGNTIYF
- | TRBJ2-5 | TRBV4-2 | TRBD1 | TGTGCCAGCAGCCTTGACAGGGTGGAGACCCAGTACTTC | CASSLDRVETQYF
- | TRBJ2-7 | TRBV18 | TRBD2 | TGTGCCAGCTCACAAGAAGGACTAGCGGGATCATACGAGCAGTACTTC | CASSQEGLAGSYEQYF
- | TRBJ2-3 | TRBV11-3 | TRBD1 | TGTGCCAGCAGCGGACAGGGAGACACAGATACGCAGTATTTT | CASSGQGDTDTQYF
- | TRBJ2-3 | TRBV19 | - | TGTGCCAGTAAGGCGGGCCACACAGATACGCAGTATTTT | CASKAGHTDTQYF
- | TRBJ1-2 | TRBV27 | TRBD1 | TGTGCCAGCAGTTTACCGACAGGGGATGGCTACACCTTC | CASSLPTGDGYTF
- | TRBJ2-7 | TRBV5-5 | TRBD2 | TGTGCCAGCAGCCCCAGCGGGGGGGGGAAGAACGAGCAGTACTTC | CASSPSGGGKNEQYF
- | TRBJ2-1 | TRBV9 | TRBD2 | TGTGCCAGCAGCGTAGCTACTAGCGGGGCCGATGAGCAGTTCTTC | CASSVATSGADEQFF
- | TRBJ2-1 | TRBV13 | TRBD2 | TGTGCCAGCAGCTTAAATAGCGGGAGAAGGAATGAGCAGTTCTTC | CASSLNSGRRNEQFF
- | TRBJ2-3 | TRBV7-2 | - | TGTGCCAGCAGCGCGACAGCCTCTAGCACAGATACGCAGTATTTT | CASSATASSTDTQYF
- | TRBJ1-4 | TRBV4-2 | - | TGTGCCAGCAGCCCCGCCGGGACTTCTAATGAAAAACTGTTTTTT | CASSPAGTSNEKLFF
- | TRBJ2-7 | TRBV6-5 | TRBD1 | TGTGCCAGCAGCCGACGCCGGGACAGGGATGGCGAGCAGTACTTC | CASSRRRDRDGEQYF
- | TRBJ2-1 | TRBV30 | - | TGTGCCTGTACCCACCCCGACTCTACTCTATGGAATGAGCAGTTCTTC | CACTHPDSTLWNEQFF
few | TRBJ1-6 | TRBV5-1 | - | TGCGCCAGCAGCGCCCAGGGGTCGGGGACCCTCCACTTT | CASSAQGSGTLHF
- | TRBJ1-1 | TRBV25-1 | - | TGTGCCAGCCGGGACAACAAAGAAGCTTTCTTT | CASRDNKEAFF
- | TRBJ1-4 | TRBV5-1 | - | TGCGCCAGCAGCCTACAGGGCCCTCTTAGTGAAAAACTGTTTTTT | CASSLQGPLSEKLFF
- | TRBJ2-6 | TRBV15 | - | TGTGCCACCAGCCCGCCAGGGGCCTCTGGGGCCAACGTCCTGACTTTC | CATSPPGASGANVLTF
- | TRBJ2-1 | TRBV5-1 | - | TGCGCCAGTTCAAATACCGGGAGACCCGGCGATGAGCAGTTCTTC | CASSNTGRPGDEQFF
- | TRBJ2-5 | TRBV12-3/TRBV12-4 | TRBD2 | TGTGCCAGCAGTCTAGCGGGAGCGGAGACCCAGTACTTC | CASSLAGAETQYF
- | TRBJ2-1 | TRBV9 | - | TGTGCCAGCAGCACCCCCCCCAGGGACAATGAGCAGTTCTTC | CASSTPPRDNEQFF
- | TRBJ2-3 | TRBV15 | - | TGTGCCACCGGGAGGAGGGATAGGGAAGATACGCAGTATTTT | CATGRRDREDTQYF
- | TRBJ2-7 | TRBV28 | TRBD2 | TGTGCCAGCATCACCTCAGCGGGAGGCGACGAGCAGTACTTC | CASITSAGGDEQYF
- | TRBJ2-7 | TRBV2 | - | TGTGCCAGCAGTGGGACTCCGCGGTTTTTCGAGCAGTACTTC | CASSGTPRFFEQYF
- | TRBJ1-1 | TRBV7-9 | TRBD1 | TGTGCCAGCAGCCCTCGGGACAGGGTGGGGACTGAAGCTTTCTTT | CASSPRDRVGTEAFF
- | TRBJ2-7 | TRBV6-5 | TRBD2 | TGTGCCAGTTGGAGCGGGAATCCCTTAGACGAGCAGTACTTC | CASWSGNPLDEQYF
- | TRBJ1-5 | TRBV10-2 | TRBD1 | TGCGCCAGCGGGACAGGGGAGGGTCAGCCCCAGCATTTT | CASGTGEGQPQHF
- | TRBJ2-2 | TRBV12-3/TRBV12-4 | - | TGTGCCAGCAGTGTCGGACACTCGGGGGAGCTGTTTTTT | CASSVGHSGELFF
- | TRBJ2-2 | TRBV4-3 | - | TGCGCCAGCAGCCGGACGGGACTGAACACCGGGGAGCTGTTTTTT | CASSRTGLNTGELFF
- | TRBJ2-1 | TRBV11-3 | TRBD2 | TGTGCCAGCAGCTCTTCACTAGCGGGAGACTACAATGAGCAGTTCTTC | CASSSSLAGDYNEQFF
- | TRBJ2-1 | TRBV6-4 | TRBD2 | TGTGCCAGCAGTGACTACGCGGGGGGTTACAATGAGCAGTTCTTC | CASSDYAGGYNEQFF
once | TRBJ2-3 | TRBV11-2 | TRBD2 | TGTGCCAGCAGCTTAGCCAGCTATGGACTAGCGGGAAAGAGGGATACGCAGTATTTT | CASSLASYGLAGKRDTQYF
once | TRBJ1-5 | TRBV11-2 | TRBD1 | TGTGCCAGCAGCTTAGAAGTCGGCAGGGGGCCGCTATATAGCAATCAGCCCCAGCATTTT | CASSLEVGRGPLYSNQPQHF
- | TRBJ2-5 | TRBV12-5 | TRBD2 | TGTGCTAGTGGTTTGGCGGGACTAGCGGGGATCGGAGAGACCCAGTACTTC | CASGLAGLAGIGETQYF
few | TRBJ2-5 | TRBV18 | - | TGTGCCAGCTCACCACCGACCTTTTGGGAGCAAGAGACCCAGTACTTC | CASSPPTFWEQETQYF
- | TRBJ1-2 | TRBV19 | TRBD1 | TGTGCCAGTAGTCTCGGACAGGAGCGCGGCTACACCTTC | CASSLGQERGYTF
- | TRBJ1-1 | TRBV6-2/TRBV6-3 | - | TGTGCCAGCAGTTACGGCAGGGGCACTGAAGCTTTCTTT | CASSYGRGTEAFF
- | TRBJ2-1 | TRBV11-1 | - | TGTGCCAGCAGCTTCGAGGGTGAGCAGTTCTTC | CASSFEGEQFF
- | TRBJ1-5 | TRBV21-1 | - | TGTGCCAGCAGCAAAGTTGAAGGACACCTTAATAATCAGCCCCAGCATTTT | CASSKVEGHLNNQPQHF
few | TRBJ1-5 | TRBV27 | - | TGTGCCAGCAGGTTCGCAGGGGCCGGTCAGCCCCAGCATTTT | CASRFAGAGQPQHF
few | TRBJ1-1 | TRBV5-6 | - | TGTGCCAGCAGCTTTTTGTCGGAAGCTTTCTTT | CASSFLSEAFF
- | TRBJ1-6 | TRBV6-5 | - | TGTGCCAGCACCGGAACAGGATATTCACCCCTCCACTTT | CASTGTGYSPLHF
few | TRBJ2-3 | TRBV10-3 | - | TGTGCCATTAGACAGCCTAGCACAGATACGCAGTATTTT | CAIRQPSTDTQYF
- | TRBJ1-2 | TRBV5-1 | - | TGCGCCAGCAGTCACAACGCACGCTATGGCTACACCTTC | CASSHNARYGYTF
- | TRBJ2-5 | TRBV18 | TRBD2 | TGTGCCAGCTCACCACCGACGACTAGCGCCAAACAAGAGACCCAGTACTTC | CASSPPTTSAKQETQYF
once | TRBJ2-1 | TRBV9 | - | TGTGCCAGCAGGCTAAGGGGCGGACCCAGCTCCTACAATGAGCAGTTCTTC | CASRLRGGPSSYNEQFF
- | TRBJ2-2 | TRBV4-3 | - | TGCGCCAGCAGCCCCTCAGTAAATACGAACACCGGGGAGCTGTTTTTT | CASSPSVNTNTGELFF
- | TRBJ1-4 | TRBV30 | - | TGTGCCTGGAGTGTATCGTCGGCTGAAAGGTCAGGTGAAAAACTGTTTTTT | CAWSVSSAERSGEKLFF